This T cell receptor beta chain was sequenced in a study of identical twins. Study-wide results and caveats: Among beta out-of-frame sequences, excess sharing between twins appeared weaker. Clonotypes of the beta chain that were abundant in cord blood carried fewer insertions (memory repertoires showed none). Compared with unrelated sharing, twin-shared out-of-frame alpha sequences had more low-probability sequences.

This clonotype occurred a few times. Its specificity is not known. Germline V gene data show CDR1 as MGHRA and CDR2 as YSYEKL. V was pared by 5 bases and J by 5 bases, with 13 bases of the junction left unmatched. The CDR3 is made up of 17 amino acids. One entry per CDR3 protein results from TCRdb running MiXCR on the 5' RACE reads. The data contain approximately 680,000 distinct CDR3 sequences, around 7.5% of them singletons. These records were also assigned to another study, of yellow fever vaccine responses in identical twins.

The origin of this receptor is a woman aged 18-29 years in good health. The gene calls are TRBV4-1 and TRBJ2-2, with 8 bases fitting TRBD2. Material: PBMCs. The CDR3, as DNA: TGCGCCAGCAGCTTCCCCGGGGTAGCGGGGACAACCGGGGAGCTGTTTTTT. This encodes CASSFPGVAGTTGELFF.